These T cell receptor beta chains were read from a single sample in a study of CD4 T cells in relation to SARS-CoV-2 and coronaviruses. For these receptors, no antigen is known. Some clones are missing from TCRdb's copy, which holds only in-frame ones; the method was immunoSEQ multiplex PCR. The sample yields under 35,000 clones, about 70% seen once. The material sequenced was CD4+ T cells from PBMCs, cultured in vitro. These receptors came from a human donor in good health. Each CDR3 is given with its conserved first and last residue. A D gene is named only where the DNA matches it firmly. The size entry is marked missing in some rows and otherwise reads once, few, many or a size class.

>TRBV5-5|NA|TRBJ2-7|NA
CASSPGSVGGEQYF
TGTGCCAGCAGCCCTGGGTCGGTGGGAGGCGAGCAGTACTTC
>TRBV19|NA|TRBJ1-5|NA
CASSWGATNQPQHF
TGTGCCAGTAGTTGGGGGGCAACCAATCAGCCCCAGCATTTT
>TRBV7-9|NA|TRBJ2-3|NA
CASSLEAGGTDTQYF
TGTGCCAGCAGCTTAGAGGCAGGGGGCACAGATACGCAGTATTTT
>TRBV19|NA|TRBJ2-3|NA
CASSIPLSRTDTQYF
TGTGCCAGTAGTATCCCACTTAGTCGCACAGATACGCAGTATTTT
>TRBV11-3|NA|TRBJ2-1|NA
CASSPDGYNEQFF
TGTGCCAGCAGCCCGGACGGCTACAATGAGCAGTTCTTC
>TRBV24-1|NA|TRBJ2-1|TRBD2
CATSDRRASGSYNEQFF
TGTGCCACCAGTGATCGACGAGCTAGCGGGAGCTACAATGAGCAGTTCTTC
>TRBV5-4|once|TRBJ2-3|NA
CASSLGAGANTDTQYF
TGTGCCAGCAGCTTGGGGGCGGGGGCCAACACAGATACGCAGTATTTT
>TRBV2|NA|TRBJ2-7|NA
CASSAGTYEQYF
TGTGCCAGCAGTGCAGGGACCTACGAGCAGTACTTC
>TRBV3-1/TRBV3-2|NA|TRBJ2-7|TRBD1
CASSLQPGQGAHEQYF
TGTGCCAGCAGCCTTCAACCGGGACAGGGGGCACACGAGCAGTACTTC
>TRBV4-3|few|TRBJ2-7|NA
CASSQEVVGRQYF
TGCGCCAGCAGCCAAGAAGTCGTGGGTCGGCAGTACTTC
>TRBV13|few|TRBJ1-1|TRBD1
CASSVRGTVATEAFF
TGTGCCAGCAGCGTCCGCGGGACAGTGGCCACTGAAGCTTTCTTT